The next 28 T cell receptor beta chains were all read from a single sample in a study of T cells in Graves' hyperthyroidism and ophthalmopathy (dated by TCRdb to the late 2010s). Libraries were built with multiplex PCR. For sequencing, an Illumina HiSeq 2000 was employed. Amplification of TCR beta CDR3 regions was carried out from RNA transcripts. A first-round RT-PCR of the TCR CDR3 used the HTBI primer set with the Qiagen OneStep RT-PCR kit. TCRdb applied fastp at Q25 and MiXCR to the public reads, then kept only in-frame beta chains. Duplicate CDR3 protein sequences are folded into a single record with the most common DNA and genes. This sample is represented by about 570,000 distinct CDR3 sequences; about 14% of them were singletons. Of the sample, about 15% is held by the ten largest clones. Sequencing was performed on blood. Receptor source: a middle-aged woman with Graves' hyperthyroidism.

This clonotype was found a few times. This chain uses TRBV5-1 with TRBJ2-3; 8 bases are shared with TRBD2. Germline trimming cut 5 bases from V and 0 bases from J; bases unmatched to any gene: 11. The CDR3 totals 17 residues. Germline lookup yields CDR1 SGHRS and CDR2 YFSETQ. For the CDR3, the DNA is TGCGCCAGCAGAGCCGGCAATAGCGGGATTAGCACAGATACGCAGTATTTT. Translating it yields CASRAGNSGISTDTQYF.

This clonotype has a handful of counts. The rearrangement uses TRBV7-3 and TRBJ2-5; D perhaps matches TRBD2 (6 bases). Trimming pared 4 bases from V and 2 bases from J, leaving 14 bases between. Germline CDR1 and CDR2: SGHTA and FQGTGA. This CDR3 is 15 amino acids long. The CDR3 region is CASSSAGSGQETQYF. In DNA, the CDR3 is TGTGCCAGCAGCTCTGCGGGTAGCGGACAAGAGACCCAGTACTTC.

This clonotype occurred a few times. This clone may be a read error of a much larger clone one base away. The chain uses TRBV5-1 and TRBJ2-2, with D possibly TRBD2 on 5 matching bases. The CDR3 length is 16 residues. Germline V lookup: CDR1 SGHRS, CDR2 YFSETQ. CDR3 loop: CASSPMASRNTGELLF. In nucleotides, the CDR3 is TGCGCCAGCAGCCCGATGGCTAGCCGAAACACCGGGGAGCTGCTTTTT.

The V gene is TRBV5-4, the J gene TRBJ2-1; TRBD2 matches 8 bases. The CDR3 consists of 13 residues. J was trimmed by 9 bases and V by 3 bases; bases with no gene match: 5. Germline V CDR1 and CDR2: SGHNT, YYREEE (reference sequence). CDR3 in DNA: TGTGCCAGCAGCTCGGGGGCGGGAGGTGAGCAGTTCTTC. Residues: CASSSGAGGEQFF.

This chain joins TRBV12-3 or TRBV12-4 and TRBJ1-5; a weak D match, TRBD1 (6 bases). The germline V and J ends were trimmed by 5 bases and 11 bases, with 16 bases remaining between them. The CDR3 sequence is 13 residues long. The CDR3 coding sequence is TGTGCCAGCAGTCCAGCGGGGGGCCAGACCCAGCATTTT. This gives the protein CASSPAGGQTQHF.

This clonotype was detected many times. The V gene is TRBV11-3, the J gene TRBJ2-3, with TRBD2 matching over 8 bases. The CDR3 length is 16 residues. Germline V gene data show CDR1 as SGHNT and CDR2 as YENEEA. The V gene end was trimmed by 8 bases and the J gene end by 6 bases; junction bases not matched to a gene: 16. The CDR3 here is CASRSGSAPLSDTQYF. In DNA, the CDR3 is TGTGCCAGCCGGAGCGGGAGCGCCCCCCTTTCGGATACGCAGTATTTT.

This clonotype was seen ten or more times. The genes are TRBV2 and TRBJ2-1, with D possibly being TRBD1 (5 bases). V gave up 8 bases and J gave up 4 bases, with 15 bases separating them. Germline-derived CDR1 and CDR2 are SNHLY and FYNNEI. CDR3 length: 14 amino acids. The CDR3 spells CASGLGLKYNEQFF. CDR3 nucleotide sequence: TGTGCCAGCGGCTTGGGGCTAAAATACAATGAGCAGTTCTTC. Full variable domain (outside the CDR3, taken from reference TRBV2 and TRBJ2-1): EPEVTQTPSHQVTQMGQEVILRCVPISNHLYFYWYRQILGQKVEFLVSFYNNEISEKSEIFDDQFSVERPDGSNFTLKIRSTKLEDSAMYFCASGLGLKYNEQFFGPGTRLTVL.

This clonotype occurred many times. CDR3 in amino acids: CASSLQGAGTEAFF. The CDR3 DNA is TGCGCCAGCAGCTTACAGGGAGCGGGCACTGAAGCTTTCTTT. The chain uses TRBV5-1 and TRBJ1-1, with D possibly being TRBD1 (6 bases). The CDR3 runs 14 residues. From germline, CDR1 is SGHRS and CDR2 YFSETQ. Trimming left V 2 bases short and J 4 bases short, with 12 bases between.

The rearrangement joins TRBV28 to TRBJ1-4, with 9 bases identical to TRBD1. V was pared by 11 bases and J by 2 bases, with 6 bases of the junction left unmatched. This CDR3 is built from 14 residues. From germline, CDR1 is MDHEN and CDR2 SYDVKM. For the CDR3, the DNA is TGTGCCGCACGAACAGGGGGCACTAATGAAAAACTGTTTTTT. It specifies CAARTGGTNEKLFF.

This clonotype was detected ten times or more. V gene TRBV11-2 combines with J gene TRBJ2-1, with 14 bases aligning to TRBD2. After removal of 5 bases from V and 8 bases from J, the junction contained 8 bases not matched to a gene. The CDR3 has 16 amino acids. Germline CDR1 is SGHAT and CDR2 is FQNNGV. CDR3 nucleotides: TGTGCCAGCAGCCCAAGGGGACTAGCGGGAGAGGATGAGCAGTTCTTC. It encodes CASSPRGLAGEDEQFF. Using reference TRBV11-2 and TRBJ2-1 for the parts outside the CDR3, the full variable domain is EAGVAQSPRYKIIEKRQSVAFWCNPISGHATLYWYQQILGQGPKLLIQFQNNGVVDDSQLPKDRFSAERLKGVDSTLKIQPAKLEDSAVYLCASSPRGLAGEDEQFFGPGTRLTVL.

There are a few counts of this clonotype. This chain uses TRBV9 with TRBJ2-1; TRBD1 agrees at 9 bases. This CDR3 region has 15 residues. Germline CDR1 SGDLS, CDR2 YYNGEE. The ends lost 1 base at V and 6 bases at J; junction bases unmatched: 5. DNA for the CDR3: TGTGCCAGCAGCGTATTTGGACAGGGGTCCAATGAGCAGTTCTTC. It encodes CASSVFGQGSNEQFF.

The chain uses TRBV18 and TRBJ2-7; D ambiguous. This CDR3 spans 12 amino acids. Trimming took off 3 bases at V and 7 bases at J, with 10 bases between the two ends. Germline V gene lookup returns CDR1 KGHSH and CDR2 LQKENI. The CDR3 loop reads CASSPIVGEQYF. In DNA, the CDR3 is TGTGCCAGCTCACCTATAGTTGGGGAGCAGTACTTC.

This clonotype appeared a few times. The CDR3 here is CASSAEATGFGTEAFF. DNA for the CDR3: TGTGCCAGCAGTGCAGAAGCCACAGGGTTCGGCACTGAAGCTTTCTTT. The chain recombines TRBV9 with TRBJ1-1; tentative D call: TRBD1 (6 bases). The CDR3 has 16 amino acids. The V and J ends lost 5 bases and 4 bases respectively, with 21 bases between them. Germline lookup yields CDR1 SGDLS and CDR2 YYNGEE.

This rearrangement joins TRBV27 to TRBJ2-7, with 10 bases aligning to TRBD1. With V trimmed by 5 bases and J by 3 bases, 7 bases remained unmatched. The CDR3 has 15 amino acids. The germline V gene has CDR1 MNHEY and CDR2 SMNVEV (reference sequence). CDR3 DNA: TGTGCCAGCAGTAAATTAGGGGACAGGGGCTACGAGCAGTACTTC. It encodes CASSKLGDRGYEQYF.

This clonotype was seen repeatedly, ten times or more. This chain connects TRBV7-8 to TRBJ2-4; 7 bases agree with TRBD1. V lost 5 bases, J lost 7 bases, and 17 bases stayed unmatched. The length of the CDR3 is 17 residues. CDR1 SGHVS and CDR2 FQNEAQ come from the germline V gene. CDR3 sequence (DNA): TGTGCCAGCAGCCCACAGGGGATTCTCACTAAGGGGAACATTCAGTACTTC. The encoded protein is CASSPQGILTKGNIQYF.

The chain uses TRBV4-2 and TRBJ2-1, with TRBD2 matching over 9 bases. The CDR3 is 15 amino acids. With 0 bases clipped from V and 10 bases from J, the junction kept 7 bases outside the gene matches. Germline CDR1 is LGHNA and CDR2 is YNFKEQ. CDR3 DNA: TGTGCCAGCAGCCAAGATCGGGATAGCGGGAGCGAGCAGTTCTTC. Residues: CASSQDRDSGSEQFF.

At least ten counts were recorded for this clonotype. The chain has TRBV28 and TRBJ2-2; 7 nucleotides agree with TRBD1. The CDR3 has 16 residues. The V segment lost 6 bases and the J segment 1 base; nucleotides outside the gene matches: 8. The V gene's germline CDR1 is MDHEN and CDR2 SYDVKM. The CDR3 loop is CASSLGQAVNTGELFF. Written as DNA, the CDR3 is TGTGCCAGCAGCCTCGGACAGGCAGTGAACACCGGGGAGCTGTTTTTT.

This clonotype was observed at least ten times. The CDR3 sequence: CASSLGWTTNEQFF. As DNA, the CDR3 is TGTGCCAGCAGCTTAGGCTGGACCACGAATGAGCAGTTCTTC. This chain uses TRBV7-2 with TRBJ2-1; D remains ambiguous. Germline CDR1 SGHTA, CDR2 FQGNSA. V was trimmed by 1 base and J by 7 bases, leaving 11 bases between them. The CDR3 spans 14 residues.

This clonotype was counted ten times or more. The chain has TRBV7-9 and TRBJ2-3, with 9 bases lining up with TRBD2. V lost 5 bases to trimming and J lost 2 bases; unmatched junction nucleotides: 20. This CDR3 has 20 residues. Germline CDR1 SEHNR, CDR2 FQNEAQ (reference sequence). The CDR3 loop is CASSPSRLAGPKTYTDTQYF. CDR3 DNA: TGTGCCAGCAGCCCCAGTCGGCTAGCGGGACCCAAAACTTACACAGATACGCAGTATTTT. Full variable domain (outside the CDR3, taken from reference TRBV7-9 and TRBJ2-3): DTGVSQNPRHKITKRGQNVTFRCDPISEHNRLYWYRQTLGQGPEFLTYFQNEAQLEKSRLLSDRFSAERPKGSFSTLEIQRTEQGDSAMYLCASSPSRLAGPKTYTDTQYFGPGTRLTVL.

Here the CDR3 reads CASSTGKSGGGQPQHF. Here the CDR3 DNA reads TGTGCCAGCAGCACAGGAAAATCAGGGGGAGGACAGCCCCAGCATTTT. The chain joins TRBV7-2 to TRBJ1-5; 7 nucleotides match TRBD1. The germline gives CDR1 SGHTA, CDR2 FQGNSA. CDR3 length: 16 residues. Trimming cost V 5 bases and J 7 bases; bases outside gene matches: 14.

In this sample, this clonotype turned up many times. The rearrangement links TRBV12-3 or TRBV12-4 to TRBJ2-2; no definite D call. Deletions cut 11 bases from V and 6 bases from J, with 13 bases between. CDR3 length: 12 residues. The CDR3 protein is CALIGYAGELFF. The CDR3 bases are TGTGCCCTTATCGGTTACGCCGGGGAGCTGTTTTTT.

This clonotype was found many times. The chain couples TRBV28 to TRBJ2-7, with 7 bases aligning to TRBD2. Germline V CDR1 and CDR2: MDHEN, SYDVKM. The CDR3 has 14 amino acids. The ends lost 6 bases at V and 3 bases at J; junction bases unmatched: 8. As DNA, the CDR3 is TGTGCCAGCAGGTCCCCCGGCGGGAGCTACGAGCAGTACTTC. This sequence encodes CASRSPGGSYEQYF. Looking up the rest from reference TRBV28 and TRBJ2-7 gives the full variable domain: DVKVTQSSRYLVKRTGEKVFLECVQDMDHENMFWYRQDPGLGLRLIYFSYDVKMKEKGDIPEGYSVSREKKERFSLILESASTNQTSMYLCASRSPGGSYEQYFGPGTRLTVT.

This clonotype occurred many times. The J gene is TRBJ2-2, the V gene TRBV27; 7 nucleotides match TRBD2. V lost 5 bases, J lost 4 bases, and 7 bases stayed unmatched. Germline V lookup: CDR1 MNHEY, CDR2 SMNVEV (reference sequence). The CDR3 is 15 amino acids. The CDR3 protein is CASSPSGLITGELFF. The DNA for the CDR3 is TGTGCCAGCAGTCCATCGGGACTAATCACCGGGGAGCTGTTTTTT.

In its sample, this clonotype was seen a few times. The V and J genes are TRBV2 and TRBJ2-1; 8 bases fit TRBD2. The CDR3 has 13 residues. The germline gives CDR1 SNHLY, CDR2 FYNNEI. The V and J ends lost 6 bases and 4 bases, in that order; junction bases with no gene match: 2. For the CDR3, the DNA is TGTGCCAGCAGACGGGGGGGTTACAATGAGCAGTTCTTC. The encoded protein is CASRRGGYNEQFF.

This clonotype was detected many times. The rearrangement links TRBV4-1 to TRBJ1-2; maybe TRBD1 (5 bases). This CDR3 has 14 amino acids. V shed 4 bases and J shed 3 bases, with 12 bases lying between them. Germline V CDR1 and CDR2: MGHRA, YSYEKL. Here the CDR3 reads CASSRAREDYGYTF. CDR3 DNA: TGCGCCAGCAGCCGGGCCAGGGAGGACTATGGCTACACCTTC.

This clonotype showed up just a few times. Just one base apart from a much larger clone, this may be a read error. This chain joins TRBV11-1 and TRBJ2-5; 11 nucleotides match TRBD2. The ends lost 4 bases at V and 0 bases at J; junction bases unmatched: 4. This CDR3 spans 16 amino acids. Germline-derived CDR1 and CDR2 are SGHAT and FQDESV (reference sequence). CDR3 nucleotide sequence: TGTGCCAGCAGCTCGGCTAGCGGGAGGAACCAAGAGACCCAGTACTTC. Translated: CASSSASGRNQETQYF.

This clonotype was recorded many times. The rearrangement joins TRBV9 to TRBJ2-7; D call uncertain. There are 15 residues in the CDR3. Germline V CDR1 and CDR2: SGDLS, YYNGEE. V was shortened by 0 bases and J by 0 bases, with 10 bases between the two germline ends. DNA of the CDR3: TGTGCCAGCAGCGTAGAGGCAGTGCACTCCTACGAGCAGTACTTC. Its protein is CASSVEAVHSYEQYF.

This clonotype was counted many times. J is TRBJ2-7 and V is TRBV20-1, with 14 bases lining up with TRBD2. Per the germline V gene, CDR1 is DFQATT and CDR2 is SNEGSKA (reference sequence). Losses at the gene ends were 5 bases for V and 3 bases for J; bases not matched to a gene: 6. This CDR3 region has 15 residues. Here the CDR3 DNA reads TGCAGTGCTGCGGGACTAGCGGGAGCCGTCTACGAGCAGTACTTC. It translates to CSAAGLAGAVYEQYF.